This paragraph covers one T cell receptor beta chain sequence. This specimen comes from a study of blood T cell repertoires in COVID-19. Profiled with immunoSEQ multiplex PCR; TCRdb holds only in-frame clones, not every one. The profile shows 200,000 to 300,000 clones, around 87% of them singletons. The ends lost 2 bases at V and 10 bases at J; junction bases unmatched: 5. The CDR3 contains 16 residues. Germline assignment: CDR1 MNHEY and CDR2 SVGAGI. This sequence was found in a woman aged 50 to 60 with acute or convalescent COVID-19. This chain links TRBV6-5 with TRBJ2-1, with TRBD2 matching over 16 bases. Sequencing was done on a sample of peripheral blood. CDR3 protein: CASSYPGLAGGLEQFF. DNA of the CDR3: TGTGCCAGCAGTTACCCGGGACTAGCGGGAGGGCTGGAGCAGTTCTTC.